These 23 T cell receptor beta chains were sequenced from one sample in a study of blood T cell repertoires in COVID-19. Assay used: immunoSEQ multiplex PCR; TCRdb lists only in-frame clones, some missing. The sample has hundreds of thousands of clones; about 85% are singletons. Specimen: peripheral blood. The receptors were gathered from a woman between 18 and 29 years old who had recovered from COVID-19.

This chain connects TRBV7-3 to TRBJ2-2; D is ambiguous. Germline assignment: CDR1 SGHTA and CDR2 FQGTGA. The V gene lost 1 base and the J gene lost 1 base, with 10 bases spanning the gap. The CDR3 is made up of 16 amino acids. Here the CDR3 reads CASSLNYRMNTGELFF. As DNA, the CDR3 is TGTGCCAGCAGCTTAAACTACCGGATGAACACCGGGGAGCTGTTTTTT.

The rearrangement uses TRBV6-1 and TRBJ1-5; no definite D call. V was shortened by 3 bases and J by 7 bases, with 13 bases between the two germline ends. The V gene's germline CDR1 is MNHNS and CDR2 SASEGT. CDR3 length: 14 residues. DNA of the CDR3: TGTGCCAGCAGTGAGGAGGTCTTTTTCCAGCCCCAGCATTTT. This encodes CASSEEVFFQPQHF.

The chain uses TRBV4-3 and TRBJ2-1; 12 nucleotides line up with TRBD2. Trimming cost V 3 bases and J 0 bases; bases outside gene matches: 3. Germline loops: CDR1 LGHNA, CDR2 YSLEER. This CDR3 is built from 17 residues. This CDR3 reads CASSQSSGRASYNEQFF. In DNA form, the CDR3 reads TGCGCCAGCAGCCAGTCTAGCGGGAGGGCCTCCTACAATGAGCAGTTCTTC.

The chain joins TRBV3-1 (or the pseudogene TRBV3-2) to TRBJ1-2; D ambiguous. Per germline, CDR1 LGHDT and CDR2 YNNKEL (reference sequence). The V end was cut by 0 bases, the J end by 5 bases, with 22 bases between. CDR3 length: 18 amino acids. In DNA, the CDR3 is TGTGCCAGCAGCCAAGATCTCGGTTGGAGGGAGGCGGCGTATGGCTACACCTTC. It yields the protein CASSQDLGWREAAYGYTF.

V gene TRBV2 combines with J gene TRBJ2-4, with D maybe TRBD2 (8 bases). Germline assignment: CDR1 SNHLY and CDR2 FYNNEI. Deletions cut 5 bases from V and 0 bases from J, with 17 bases between. The CDR3 is 17 amino acids. The chain's CDR3 is CASSPGGTAVAKNIQYF. The CDR3 nucleotides are TGTGCCAGCAGTCCGGGGGGGACAGCCGTAGCCAAAAACATTCAGTACTTC. Looking up the rest from reference TRBV2 and TRBJ2-4 gives the full variable domain: EPEVTQTPSHQVTQMGQEVILRCVPISNHLYFYWYRQILGQKVEFLVSFYNNEISEKSEIFDDQFSVERPDGSNFTLKIRSTKLEDSAMYFCASSPGGTAVAKNIQYFGAGTRLSVL.

The chain employs TRBV7-2 and TRBJ1-4; 7 positions agree with TRBD1. V shed 5 bases and J 4 bases; nucleotides not matched to a gene: 10. The CDR3 spans 16 residues. CDR1 is SGHTA and CDR2 is FQGNSA in the germline V gene. CDR3: CASSLRRTGVNEKLFF. CDR3 nucleotide sequence: TGTGCCAGCAGCCTAAGGCGTACAGGGGTTAATGAAAAACTGTTTTTT.

The table lists this clone with a count of one. The gene calls are TRBV27 and TRBJ1-5; TRBD1 agrees at 7 bases. Germline V CDR1 and CDR2: MNHEY, SMNVEV (reference sequence). The CDR3 covers 18 residues. Unmatched junction bases numbered 11, after V lost 1 base and J lost 2 bases. CDR3 region: CASSLWADRRTGNQPQHF. The CDR3 DNA reads TGTGCCAGCAGTTTATGGGCGGACAGGCGGACGGGCAATCAGCCCCAGCATTTT.

This chain connects TRBV24-1 to TRBJ2-1, with 11 bases aligning to TRBD2. CDR1 is KGHDR and CDR2 is SFDVKD in the germline V gene. V lost 1 base, J lost 9 bases, and 1 base stayed unmatched. This CDR3 is 14 amino acids long. Here the CDR3 DNA reads TGTGCCACCAGTGATTTTACTAGCGGGGGTGAGCAGTTCTTC. This codes for CATSDFTSGGEQFF.

The rearrangement links TRBV30 to TRBJ1-4, with a tentative D call TRBD1 (6 bases). Per germline, CDR1 GTSNPN and CDR2 SVGIG (reference sequence). Trimming took off 3 bases at V and 5 bases at J, with 13 bases between the two ends. This CDR3 region has 14 residues. Written as DNA, the CDR3 is TGTGCCTGGAGGGCAGGGGCCCTAAATGAAAAACTGTTTTTT. Translated, it gives CAWRAGALNEKLFF.

V is TRBV5-1 and J is TRBJ2-7; 7 bases align to TRBD2. The V gene end was trimmed by 4 bases and the J gene end by 0 bases; junction bases not matched to a gene: 10. This CDR3 is built from 16 residues. Germline-derived CDR1 and CDR2 are SGHRS and YFSETQ. For the CDR3, the DNA is TGCGCCAGCAGCCCCGTGATGGGCGGGGGCTCCTACGAGCAGTACTTC. The encoded protein is CASSPVMGGGSYEQYF.

The genes are TRBV4-3 and TRBJ1-6; maybe TRBD1 (5 bases). The CDR3 runs 16 residues. Germline assignment: CDR1 LGHNA and CDR2 YSLEER. V lost 0 bases, J lost 7 bases, and 13 bases lay in between. The CDR3 is CASSQERWTPNSPLHF. CDR3 sequence (DNA): TGCGCCAGCAGCCAAGAAAGATGGACACCCAATTCACCCCTCCACTTT.

This CDR3 reads CASSLSRYSTQYF. CDR3 nucleotide sequence: TGTGCCAGCAGTTTGTCGAGGTATTCTACGCAGTATTTT. The chain recombines TRBV27 with TRBJ2-3, with no clear D. Deletions cut 3 bases from V and 8 bases from J, with 12 bases between. The CDR3 has 13 amino acids. Germline V lookup: CDR1 MNHEY, CDR2 SMNVEV (reference sequence).

Turning to this clone: Its ends do not fully match the called genes, so a read error is possible. The rearrangement joins TRBV7-9 to TRBJ1-5, with D possibly being TRBD1 (6 bases). The CDR3 has 16 amino acids. Per the germline V gene, CDR1 is SEHNR and CDR2 is FQNEAQ (reference sequence). The CDR3 reads CASSGPGTFPNEPQHF. The DNA of the CDR3 is TGTGCCAGCAGCGGTCCCGGGACATTCCCCAATGAGCCCCAGCATTTT.

This sequence joins TRBV9 and TRBJ2-7, with TRBD1 matching over 9 bases. The ends lost 0 bases at V and 5 bases at J; junction bases unmatched: 6. CDR1 is SGDLS, CDR2 YYNGEE, per germline. The CDR3 covers 15 residues. CDR3: CASSVVGTGWDEQYF. CDR3 DNA sequence: TGTGCCAGCAGCGTAGTCGGGACAGGGTGGGACGAGCAGTACTTC.

This clone was picked up a small number of times. The V and J genes are TRBV27 and TRBJ2-1, with TRBD2 matching over 13 bases. The CDR3 covers 17 residues. The V and J ends lost 6 bases and 4 bases, in that order; junction bases with no gene match: 9. CDR1 and CDR2 from the germline V gene are MNHEY and SMNVEV (reference sequence). The CDR3 loop reads CASRGTSGAGLYNEQFF. The CDR3, as DNA: TGTGCCAGCAGGGGGACTAGCGGGGCGGGGCTTTACAATGAGCAGTTCTTC.

The chain recombines TRBV6-5 with TRBJ1-1, with 8 positions matching TRBD1. Germline CDR1 reads MNHEY; CDR2 reads SVGAGI. The length of the CDR3 is 15 residues. V lost 2 bases to trimming and J lost 0 bases; unmatched junction nucleotides: 2. The CDR3 spells CASSYGDRMNTEAFF. The CDR3 DNA sequence: TGTGCCAGCAGTTACGGGGACAGGATGAACACTGAAGCTTTCTTT.

The chain joins TRBV12-3 or TRBV12-4 to TRBJ2-1; 13 bases agree with TRBD2. CDR3 length equals 12 residues. J was trimmed by 15 bases and V by 6 bases; bases with no gene match: 5. The CDR3 loop is CASSGLAGVRFF. Here the CDR3 DNA reads TGTGCCAGCAGCGGACTAGCGGGAGTACGGTTCTTC.

CDR3 sequence (DNA): TGTGCCAGCAGTTCGCCCGGGACAGGGTCCTACGAGCAGTACTTC. This codes for CASSSPGTGSYEQYF. The chain has TRBV6-5 and TRBJ2-7; TRBD1 aligns across 9 bases. From germline, CDR1 is MNHEY and CDR2 SVGAGI. Losses at the gene ends were 4 bases for V and 1 base for J; bases not matched to a gene: 5. This CDR3 is 15 amino acids long.

The chain carries TRBV7-2 and TRBJ1-2; 10 bases map to TRBD1. Per the germline V gene, CDR1 is SGHTA and CDR2 is FQGNSA. This CDR3 has 17 amino acids. The V and J ends lost 4 bases and 3 bases, in that order; junction bases with no gene match: 11. CDR3 amino acids: CASSSRQGADGHYGYTF. For the CDR3, the DNA is TGTGCCAGCAGCTCTAGACAGGGGGCTGACGGGCACTATGGCTACACCTTC.

This clone was counted between two and nine times. This sequence joins TRBV4-3 and TRBJ2-7, with 7 bases fitting TRBD2. CDR1 LGHNA and CDR2 YSLEER come from the germline V gene. The V segment lost 0 bases and the J segment 5 bases; nucleotides outside the gene matches: 10. The CDR3 contains 16 residues. CDR3 nucleotide sequence: TGCGCCAGCAGCCAAGATTGGCGGGCGGGAGTTAACGAGCAGTACTTC. Residues: CASSQDWRAGVNEQYF.

J is TRBJ2-2 and V is TRBV7-9, with 7 positions matching TRBD1. V gave up 3 bases and J gave up 8 bases; unmatched junction bases: 15. CDR1 and CDR2 from the germline V gene are SEHNR and FQNEAQ (reference sequence). The CDR3 loop spans 17 amino acids. The CDR3 protein is CASSLAGQGVSSGELFF. The CDR3 nucleotides are TGTGCCAGCAGCTTGGCCGGGCAGGGGGTTTCGTCTGGGGAGCTGTTTTTT.

V and J are TRBV7-9 and TRBJ2-5, with 12 positions matching TRBD2. Trimming at V came to 3 bases and at J to 5 bases, leaving 7 bases not matched to a gene. Germline CDR1 reads SEHNR; CDR2 reads FQNEAQ (reference sequence). The CDR3 totals 16 residues. This chain's CDR3 is CASSLRLAGAEETQYF. In DNA, the CDR3 is TGTGCCAGCAGCTTGAGACTAGCGGGAGCAGAGGAGACCCAGTACTTC.

This rearrangement joins TRBV25-1 to TRBJ2-7; 7 nucleotides line up with TRBD2. This CDR3 has 16 residues. Germline assignment: CDR1 MGHDK and CDR2 SYGVNS. V trimming: 3 bases; J trimming: 1 base; junction bases outside the gene matches: 9. This CDR3 is CASSDRGGSGSYEQYF. The CDR3 bases are TGTGCCAGCAGTGATAGGGGCGGGAGCGGGTCCTACGAGCAGTACTTC.